The present T cell receptor beta chain was sequenced within a study of blood T cell repertoires in COVID-19. About the research overall: The analysed material was cDNA or gDNA that came from T cells, B-cell-depleted T cells, or PBMCs.

Germline V lookup: CDR1 SGHKS, CDR2 YYEKEE (reference sequence). The CDR3 extends over 13 amino acids. Trimming took off 6 bases at V and 0 bases at J, with 9 bases between the two ends. Sequenced by immunoSEQ multiplex PCR; TCRdb stores in-frame clones only, minus some. There are hundreds of thousands of clones in the sample; about 86% occur only once, and around 1.4% lies in the top ten. The rearrangement joins TRBV5-5 to TRBJ1-1; D not resolved. Sequencing used peripheral blood. The clonotype originates from a man of 80 years or more with acute or convalescent COVID-19. The CDR3 reads CASTNGLNTEAFF. As DNA, the CDR3 is TGTGCCAGCACCAACGGGTTGAACACTGAAGCTTTCTTT.